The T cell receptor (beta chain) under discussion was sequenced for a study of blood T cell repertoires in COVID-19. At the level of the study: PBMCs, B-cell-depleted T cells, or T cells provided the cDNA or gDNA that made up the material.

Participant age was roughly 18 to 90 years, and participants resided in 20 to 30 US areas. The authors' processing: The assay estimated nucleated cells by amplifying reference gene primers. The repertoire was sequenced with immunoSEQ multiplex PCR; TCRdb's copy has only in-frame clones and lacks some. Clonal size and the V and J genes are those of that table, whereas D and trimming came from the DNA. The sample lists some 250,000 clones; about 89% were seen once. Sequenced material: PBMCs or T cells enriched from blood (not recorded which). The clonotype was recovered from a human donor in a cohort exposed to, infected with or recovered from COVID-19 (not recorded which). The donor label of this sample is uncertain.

The CDR3 spells CSVEEVNYGYTF. The CDR3 DNA sequence: TGCAGCGTTGAGGAGGTTAACTATGGCTACACCTTC. This chain joins TRBV29-1 and TRBJ1-2; D is unresolved. V was shortened by 3 bases and J by 1 base, with 6 bases between the two germline ends. The V gene's germline CDR1 is SQVTM and CDR2 ANQGSEA. This CDR3 has 12 amino acids.